Each of the 26 T cell receptor beta chains below was sequenced from the same sample in a study of OX40 agonist ivuxolimab in advanced cancers. Produced via immunoSEQ multiplex PCR; TCRdb's table is partial and in-frame only. Of about 62,000 clones detected, 90% to 95% appear once; the ten largest clones hold around an eighth. The material sequenced was CD4+ or CD8+ T cells sorted from blood, taken in a trial of the OX40 agonist ivuxolimab. Receptors were obtained from an adult with an advanced solid tumor such as melanoma, head and neck, liver or kidney cancer.

The chain is built from TRBV19 and TRBJ1-2; 8 nucleotides match TRBD1. V lost 7 bases, J lost 3 bases, and 28 bases stayed unmatched. CDR1 is LNHDA, CDR2 SQIVND, per germline (reference sequence). The CDR3 runs to 21 residues. CDR3 region: CASTTNAGQVFLPRRDYGYTF. For the CDR3, the DNA is TGTGCCAGTACTACCAATGCGGGACAGGTTTTTCTCCCACGAAGGGACTATGGCTACACCTTC.

V and J are TRBV6-1 and TRBJ1-3; TRBD1 might be the D (5 bases). Germline-derived CDR1 and CDR2 are MNHNS and SASEGT. This CDR3 is 15 amino acids long. V was trimmed by 6 bases and J by 0 bases, leaving 12 bases between them. The CDR3 region has the DNA TGTGCCAGCAGGGCGCAGGGACTCTCTGGAAACACCATATATTTT. Translated: CASRAQGLSGNTIYF.

The chain combines TRBV7-9 with TRBJ1-2; 10 nucleotides line up with TRBD1. V trimming: 5 bases; J trimming: 0 bases; junction bases outside the gene matches: 6. The CDR3 consists of 16 residues. Germline-derived CDR1 and CDR2 are SEHNR and FQNEAQ (reference sequence). As DNA, the CDR3 is TGTGCCAGCAGCAGCCGGGACAGGGGAGCTAACTATGGCTACACCTTC. It is translated as CASSSRDRGANYGYTF. Full variable domain (outside the CDR3, taken from reference TRBV7-9 and TRBJ1-2): DTGVSQNPRHKITKRGQNVTFRCDPISEHNRLYWYRQTLGQGPEFLTYFQNEAQLEKSRLLSDRFSAERPKGSFSTLEIQRTEQGDSAMYLCASSSRDRGANYGYTFGSGTRLTVV.

The rearrangement links TRBV5-1 to TRBJ2-7, with D hard to call. This CDR3 region has 13 residues. Germline CDR1 and CDR2: SGHRS and YFSETQ. The germline V and J ends were trimmed by 0 bases and 3 bases, with 7 bases remaining between them. The CDR3 region has the DNA TGCGCCAGCAGCTTGGGATCTGACTACGAGCAGTACTTC. This sequence encodes CASSLGSDYEQYF. The entire variable domain, with the rest obtained from reference TRBV5-1 and TRBJ2-7, is as follows: KAGVTQTPRYLIKTRGQQVTLSCSPISGHRSVSWYQQTPGQGLQFLFEYFSETQRNKGNFPGRFSGRQFSNSRSEMNVSTLELGDSALYLCASSLGSDYEQYFGPGTRLTVT.

V gene TRBV7-9 combines with J gene TRBJ2-7; 9 bases agree with TRBD1. Germline assignment: CDR1 SEHNR and CDR2 FQNEAQ (reference sequence). The CDR3 length is 15 residues. J was trimmed by 5 bases and V by 0 bases; bases with no gene match: 5. The CDR3 reads CASSLAGTGLNEQYF. The CDR3, as DNA: TGTGCCAGCAGCTTAGCAGGGACAGGGTTGAACGAGCAGTACTTC.

The chain employs TRBV2 and TRBJ2-3, with D perhaps assigned TRBD1 or TRBD2 (5 bases each). This CDR3 region has 14 residues. Trimming removed 3 bases from V and 0 bases from J, with 7 bases in between. The germline V gene encodes CDR1 SNHLY and CDR2 FYNNEI. The CDR3 spells CASSDEGSTDTQYF. The CDR3 DNA reads TGTGCCAGCAGTGATGAGGGGAGCACAGATACGCAGTATTTT.

The rearrangement uses TRBV4-1 and TRBJ1-5; D is possibly TRBD1 (6 bases). Looked up from germline, CDR1 is MGHRA and CDR2 is YSYEKL. V lost 4 bases and J 7 bases, leaving 14 bases between the germline ends. This CDR3 comprises 14 residues. The CDR3 nucleotides read TGCGCCAGCAGCCGCGAAGGTGGGGGCCAGCCCCAGCATTTT. Protein: CASSREGGGQPQHF.

V is TRBV6-6 and J is TRBJ1-1; D may be TRBD1 (5 bases). With 0 bases removed from V and 2 bases from J, the gap between germline ends came to 13 bases. The germline V gene has CDR1 MNHNY and CDR2 SVGAGI (reference sequence). The CDR3 runs 16 residues. The DNA of the CDR3 is TGTGCCAGCAGTTACTCCAAGGGACGGCCAAACACTGAAGCTTTCTTT. Translating gives CASSYSKGRPNTEAFF.

The chain links TRBV4-1 to TRBJ1-2; the D gene is possibly TRBD1 (6 bases). V was trimmed by 6 bases and J by 5 bases, leaving 16 bases between them. Germline CDR1 reads MGHRA; CDR2 reads YSYEKL. The CDR3 sequence is 14 residues long. Here the CDR3 reads CASSQPGQEYGYTF. As DNA, the CDR3 is TGCGCCAGCAGTCAACCGGGACAAGAATATGGCTACACCTTC.

The genes are TRBV5-1 and TRBJ1-1; D gene unclear. Trimming removed 2 bases at V and 7 bases at J, with 9 bases between. The V gene's germline CDR1 is SGHRS and CDR2 YFSETQ. This CDR3 is 12 amino acids long. In nucleotides, the CDR3 is TGCGCCAGCAGCTTTTTAGAGGGTGAAGCTTTCTTT. It yields the protein CASSFLEGEAFF.

This chain links TRBV19 with TRBJ1-2; 8 bases align to TRBD1. Germline V gene data show CDR1 as LNHDA and CDR2 as SQIVND (reference sequence). The CDR3 loop spans 13 amino acids. V was clipped by 1 base and J by 6 bases; unmatched bases: 1. The DNA for the CDR3 is TGTGCCAGTAGTATAGGGACAGGGAATGGCTACACCTTC. This translates into CASSIGTGNGYTF.

CDR3 loop: CASSRTTGGETQYF. Written as DNA, the CDR3 is TGTGCCAGCAGCAGAACGACAGGGGGGGAGACCCAGTACTTC. This chain uses TRBV7-9 with TRBJ2-5, with TRBD1 identical over 9 bases. V shed 5 bases, J shed 5 bases, and the junction held 6 bases outside the gene matches. The CDR3 extends over 14 amino acids. CDR1 is SEHNR and CDR2 is FQNEAQ in the germline V gene (reference sequence).

The chain combines TRBV7-2 with TRBJ1-1; D gene uncertain. This CDR3 has 13 amino acids. V was clipped by 6 bases and J by 7 bases, with 15 bases between them. Germline V gene data show CDR1 as SGHTA and CDR2 as FQGNSA. The CDR3 DNA is TGTGCCAGCAGTTTGACGGGGTCGGGTGAAGCTTTCTTT. Translated, it gives CASSLTGSGEAFF. Drawing the rest from reference TRBV7-2 and TRBJ1-1, the complete variable domain is GAGVSQSPSNKVTEKGKDVELRCDPISGHTALYWYRQSLGQGLEFLIYFQGNSAPDKSGLPSDRFSAERTGGSVSTLTIQRTQQEDSAVYLCASSLTGSGEAFFGQGTRLTVV.

The genes are TRBV5-4 and TRBJ1-6; D unclear. Per germline, CDR1 SGHNT and CDR2 YYREEE (reference sequence). V lost 5 bases, J lost 7 bases, and 13 bases lay in between. The length of the CDR3 is 14 residues. The CDR3 region is CASSYLGGNSPLHF. CDR3 bases: TGTGCCAGCAGTTACTTAGGAGGAAATTCACCCCTCCACTTT.

The chain has TRBV13 and TRBJ2-7; 7 bases match TRBD2. Germline-derived CDR1 and CDR2 are PRHDT and FYEKMQ (reference sequence). CDR3 size: 16 residues. The V and J ends lost 4 bases and 3 bases, in that order; junction bases with no gene match: 12. The chain's CDR3 is CASSSTSRTSYYEQYF. DNA of the CDR3: TGTGCCAGCAGCTCGACTAGCAGAACTTCCTACTACGAGCAGTACTTC.

The chain couples TRBV4-2 to TRBJ2-7, with D possibly TRBD1 on 5 matching bases. CDR3 size: 13 residues. The V end lost 1 base, the J end lost 5 bases, and 9 bases lay between the germline ends. Germline V lookup: CDR1 LGHNA, CDR2 YNFKEQ. Here the CDR3 reads CASSQVSGNEQYF. The CDR3 DNA is TGTGCCAGCAGCCAAGTTTCAGGGAACGAGCAGTACTTC.

The V gene is TRBV25-1, the J gene TRBJ1-2, with D perhaps matching TRBD1 (5 bases). Germline-derived CDR1 and CDR2 are MGHDK and SYGVNS. The V end was cut by 2 bases, the J end by 8 bases, with 18 bases between. This CDR3 has 15 residues. CDR3 sequence (DNA): TGTGCCAGCAGTGAACGGGTAGGGGCAGCTCAGGGCTACACCTTC. Protein sequence: CASSERVGAAQGYTF.

The chain carries TRBV10-1 and TRBJ1-1; D perhaps matches TRBD1 (5 bases). The CDR3 totals 14 residues. V was cut by 5 bases and J by 1 base, with 11 bases left in between. Germline V gene lookup returns CDR1 WNHNN and CDR2 SYGVQD (reference sequence). The CDR3 nucleotides are TGCGCCAGCAGTACGGGACGGCCGAACACTGAAGCTTTCTTT. It specifies CASSTGRPNTEAFF.

The V and J genes are TRBV4-3 and TRBJ2-2; possible D gene TRBD1, 6 bases. CDR1 and CDR2 from the germline V gene are LGHNA and YSLEER. The CDR3 has 18 amino acids. V was cut by 2 bases and J by 5 bases, with 21 bases left in between. This chain's CDR3 is CASSQTFLGAGETGELFF. The CDR3 DNA sequence: TGCGCCAGCAGCCAAACCTTTCTTGGGGCAGGGGAAACCGGGGAGCTGTTTTTT.

The V gene is TRBV6-1, the J gene TRBJ2-7, with 9 bases identical to TRBD1. Trimming took 5 bases from V and 6 from J; bases not matched to a gene: 2. CDR1 is MNHNS and CDR2 is SASEGT in the germline V gene. The length of the CDR3 is 12 residues. The CDR3 loop reads CASSWTGVEQYF. The CDR3 coding sequence is TGTGCCAGCAGTTGGACAGGGGTCGAGCAGTACTTC.

The rearrangement uses TRBV11-2 and TRBJ1-2; D might be TRBD1 (5 bases). In germline, CDR1 is SGHAT, CDR2 FQNNGV. Trimming removed 1 base from V and 3 bases from J, with 24 bases in between. The CDR3 has 19 amino acids. Written as DNA, the CDR3 is TGTGCCAGCAGCTTAGTCGCCATCCCAGGGAGCAGAGGCGACTATGGCTACACCTTC. It codes for CASSLVAIPGSRGDYGYTF.

The rearrangement uses TRBV7-9 and TRBJ2-3, with 9 positions matching TRBD2. V lost 3 bases, J lost 6 bases, and 13 bases stayed unmatched. Germline V CDR1 and CDR2: SEHNR, FQNEAQ (reference sequence). The CDR3 sequence is 17 residues long. The CDR3 DNA is TGTGCCAGCAGCTTGGGTCTCTGGCGGGAGGGCCCTGATACGCAGTATTTT. Amino acids: CASSLGLWREGPDTQYF. The entire variable domain, with the rest obtained from reference TRBV7-9 and TRBJ2-3, is as follows: DTGVSQNPRHKITKRGQNVTFRCDPISEHNRLYWYRQTLGQGPEFLTYFQNEAQLEKSRLLSDRFSAERPKGSFSTLEIQRTEQGDSAMYLCASSLGLWREGPDTQYFGPGTRLTVL.

The rearrangement joins TRBV19 to TRBJ2-7; 9 bases are a match to TRBD2. The germline V gene has CDR1 LNHDA and CDR2 SQIVND (reference sequence). The CDR3 consists of 13 residues. The junction had 3 bases not matched to a gene; V was cut back by 6 bases and J by 3 bases. The CDR3 DNA is TGTGCCAGTAGGTATAGCGGGAGCTACGAGCAGTACTTC. It specifies CASRYSGSYEQYF.

The chain has TRBV4-1 and TRBJ2-5, with 12 bases identical to TRBD1. CDR1 and CDR2 from the germline V gene are MGHRA and YSYEKL. Trimming cost V 4 bases and J 5 bases; bases outside gene matches: 8. The CDR3 spans 16 residues. As DNA, the CDR3 is TGCGCCAGCAGCCGGACCGGGACAGGGGGCCGGGAGACCCAGTACTTC. Translating gives CASSRTGTGGRETQYF.

The chain employs TRBV7-9 and TRBJ2-3, with TRBD1 matching 9 bases. Germline lookup yields CDR1 SEHNR and CDR2 FQNEAQ (reference sequence). The trim removed 5 bases at V and 4 bases at J, leaving 13 bases unmatched. The CDR3 has 17 residues. CDR3 bases: TGTGCCAGCAGCCTCCTCGGGACAGGGTCTTCGGCAGATACGCAGTATTTT. Translating it yields CASSLLGTGSSADTQYF.

The J gene is TRBJ1-3, the V gene TRBV18; D call uncertain. Germline values: CDR1 KGHSH, CDR2 LQKENI. The germline V and J ends were trimmed by 2 bases and 0 bases, with 8 bases remaining between them. CDR3 length equals 15 residues. CDR3 in DNA: TGTGCCAGCTCACCAGTGGGGAACTCTGGAAACACCATATATTTT. Protein sequence: CASSPVGNSGNTIYF.